A selection of T cell receptor beta chains follows, all from one sample in a study of blood T cells in healthy people across ages. TCRdb fed the 5' RACE reads into MiXCR, producing one record per CDR3 protein. The sample includes about 1.8 million distinct CDR3 sequences, around half of them seen just once. Source material: blood. The receptors here all came from a woman between 35 and 50 years old in good health. Each CDR3 is given with its conserved first and last residue. The D gene is left open where the match is weak. Not every row has a clone size; where given, it reads once, few, many or a size class.

J: TRBJ2-5
V: TRBV4-1
size: few
D: .
DNA: TGCGCCAGCAGCCAAGATGGCATGGCTGAGACCCAGTACTTC
CDR3: CASSQDGMAETQYF

J: TRBJ2-5
V: TRBV12-3/TRBV12-4
size: .
D: TRBD2
DNA: TGTGCCAGCAGTTTAAGGGCTAGCGGGGGGGAGACCCAGTACTTC
CDR3: CASSLRASGGETQYF

J: TRBJ1-5
V: TRBV18
size: .
D: TRBD1
DNA: TGTGCCAGCTCATCTACAGGGGGTCTGAATCAGCCCCAGCATTTT
CDR3: CASSSTGGLNQPQHF

J: TRBJ2-1
V: TRBV29-1
size: .
D: .
DNA: TGCAGCGTTGAACGTCGGATGAGCTCCTACAATGAGCAGTTCTTC
CDR3: CSVERRMSSYNEQFF

J: TRBJ1-6
V: TRBV7-9
size: .
D: .
DNA: TGTGCCAGCAGCTTATTAGGGGTTGATTCACCCCTCCACTTT
CDR3: CASSLLGVDSPLHF

J: TRBJ1-2
V: TRBV27
size: .
D: TRBD1
DNA: TGTGCCAGCAGTCCAACCCCGCGACAGGGTTTGGGGGTTGGCTACACCTTC
CDR3: CASSPTPRQGLGVGYTF

J: TRBJ2-6
V: TRBV4-1
size: few
D: .
DNA: TGCGCCAGCAGTCGGGGAGAGGCCCCCTCTGGGGCCAACGTCCTGACTTTC
CDR3: CASSRGEAPSGANVLTF

J: TRBJ2-1
V: TRBV6-2/TRBV6-3
size: .
D: TRBD2
DNA: TGTGCCAGCAGTTACCCGCTAGCGGGGGGGCGTCAGGAGCAGTTCTTC
CDR3: CASSYPLAGGRQEQFF

J: TRBJ1-2
V: TRBV7-8
size: few
D: .
DNA: TGTGCCAGCAGCTTAGTTCAGGGTGGGAACTATGGCTACACCTTC
CDR3: CASSLVQGGNYGYTF

J: TRBJ2-4
V: TRBV27
size: few
D: TRBD2
DNA: TGTGCCAGCAGTAGGTCGGGACTAGCGGGGGGAATCAAAAACATTCAGTACTTC
CDR3: CASSRSGLAGGIKNIQYF